These 32 T cell receptor beta chains originate from one sample sequenced in a study of CD8+ T cells in alopecia areata. A panel of CD4, CD8alpha, NKG2D, NKG2ACE and other markers served to sort pooled cutaneous lymph node cells. The sequencing template was cDNA reverse transcribed from extracted RNA. Clones were read by immunoSEQ multiplex PCR, and TCRdb kept only the in-frame ones, dropping some. Recorded here are around 300,000 clones, none singletons. The sequenced material came from CD4+ T cells sorted from a lymph node. The receptors were gathered from a C3H/HeJ mouse with alopecia areata. The MHC haplotype recorded for the strain is H2-k.

In its sample, this clone was seen a few times. Mouse gene names apply. Read data end 3 residues before the CDR3 end; the end is taken from the germline J gene. This same CDR3 is encoded by further DNA sequences in the sample. V and J are TRBV13-3 and TRBJ1-6; 7 bases line up with TRBD1. TRBJ1-6 falls under the ORF class, with uncertain function. The ends lost 5 bases at V and 1 base at J; junction bases unmatched: 3. The CDR3 loop spans 15 amino acids. CDR1 is NNHDY and CDR2 is SYVADS in the germline V gene. The part of the CDR3 DNA that was read is TGTGCCAGCAGCTTACAGGGGTCCTATAATTCGCCC. Residues: CASSLQGSYNSP. The entire CDR3 is CASSLQGSYNSPLYF.

This clone came up a few times. Genes here carry mouse names. The CDR3 end is not reached by the read, which stops 3 residues before it; the germline J gene fills it in. The genes are TRBV19 and TRBJ1-6; TRBD1 matches 12 bases. TRBJ1-6 qualifies as an ORF whose function is uncertain. The germline gives CDR1 FNHDT, CDR2 SITEND (reference sequence). CDR3 size: 17 residues. The V and J ends lost 0 bases and 6 bases, in that order; junction bases with no gene match: 4. The DNA read from the CDR3 is TGTGCCAGCAGTATAGTGGGACAGGGGGCGCTTAATTCGCCC. Translating gives CASSIVGQGALNSP. The whole CDR3 sequence is CASSIVGQGALNSPLYF.

There are a few counts of this clone. Germline and genes: mouse. Other DNA sequences of this sample code for an identical CDR3. The CDR3 DNA, read in part, is TGCACCTGCAGTGCGACAGGGGCT. Protein product: CTCSATGA. In full, the CDR3 is CTCSATGAEQFF. J is TRBJ2-1 and V is TRBV1; 7 bases are shared with TRBD1. Read data end 4 residues before the CDR3 end; the end is taken from the germline J gene. Germline V CDR1 and CDR2: NSQYPW, LRSPGD (reference sequence). The CDR3 is made up of 12 amino acids.

This clone showed up just a few times. Gene labels here are mouse ones. The CDR3 is cut off 4 residues early in the read; its end comes from the germline J gene. Distinct nucleotide sequences in the sample also encode this CDR3. The chain links TRBV13-1 to TRBJ2-3, with TRBD1 as a possible D gene (6 bases). V lost 5 bases and J 0 bases, leaving 7 bases between the germline ends. The germline gives CDR1 NSHNY, CDR2 SYGAGN. The CDR3 has 13 residues. Incomplete CDR3 DNA: TGTGCCAGCAGAGGGGGTAGTGCAGAA. Translation: CASRGGSAE. In full, the CDR3 reads CASRGGSAETLYF.

As regards this clone: Each gene name is a mouse one. The read ends 4 residues early relative to the CDR3; the germline J gene fills the gap. The V call is TRBV19, the J call TRBJ2-2; TRBD1 aligns across 12 bases. V trimming: 5 bases; J trimming: 4 bases; junction bases outside the gene matches: 6. The CDR3 runs 16 residues. Germline CDR1 FNHDT, CDR2 SITEND (reference sequence). The CDR3 loop reads CASSPGTGGITGQLYF. The part of the CDR3 DNA that was read is TGTGCCAGCAGCCCCGGGACAGGGGGCATCACCGGG.

This clone appeared a few times. The genes and germline here are from mouse. The sequenced fragment ends 4 residues before the CDR3 boundary, so the rest is inferred from the germline J gene. V usage is TRBV5 and J usage is TRBJ2-7, with a weak D call TRBD2 (5 bases). This CDR3 comprises 16 residues. V lost 0 bases to trimming and J lost 0 bases, with 12 bases between them. Germline values: CDR1 LGHNA, CDR2 YNLKQL (reference sequence). The sequenced CDR3 bases are TGTGCCAGCAGCCAAGAAATATGGGGAGACTCCTAT. It translates to CASSQEIWGDSY. The CDR3 as a whole reads CASSQEIWGDSYEQYF.

This clone came up a few times. Each gene name is a mouse one. The read stops 4 residues short of the end of the CDR3; the missing end is completed from the germline J gene. This chain joins TRBV31 and TRBJ2-2; TRBD1 matches at 8 bases. Trimming removed 7 bases from V and 6 bases from J; junction bases left unmatched: 4. The CDR3 runs 12 residues. Germline CDR1 reads GKSSPN; CDR2 reads SITVG. The sequenced CDR3 bases are TGTGCCTTTGACAGGGGATCCGGG. Amino acids: CAFDRGSG. The entire CDR3 protein reads CAFDRGSGQLYF.

Only a few counts were recorded for this clone. Gene names and germline match the mouse. The CDR3 end is not reached by the read, which stops 4 residues before it; the germline J gene fills it in. This chain joins TRBV29 and TRBJ1-1; perhaps TRBD1 as D (6 bases). The CDR3 is 13 residues long. Trimming shortened V by 4 bases and J by 3 bases, and 9 bases separated the two germline ends. Germline assignment: CDR1 MSHET and CDR2 SYDVDS. Here the CDR3 reads CASSSGQYTEVFF. The CDR3 DNA, read in part, is TGTGCTAGCAGTTCGGGACAATACACA.

Of note for this clone: Any gene name here is a mouse gene name. The CDR3 extends 4 residues past the end of the read, so its final part is completed from the germline J gene. The chain recombines TRBV5 with TRBJ2-1, with 8 bases lining up with TRBD1. Germline CDR1 LGHNA, CDR2 YNLKQL (reference sequence). This CDR3 has 14 amino acids. This chain's CDR3 is CASSQAGGEAEQFF. Partial CDR3 DNA: TGTGCCAGCAGCCAGGCAGGGGGCGAGGCT.

This clone was recorded a few times. The gene symbols are mouse symbols. The read terminates 4 residues ahead of where the CDR3 ends, so the germline J gene completes it. This chain joins TRBV13-1 and TRBJ1-1; the match to TRBD1 covers 8 bases. CDR3 length equals 13 residues. Germline CDR1 NSHNY, CDR2 SYGAGN. V lost 5 bases and J lost 4; bases outside the gene matches: 4. Incomplete CDR3 DNA: TGTGCCAGCAGCCTCGGACAGGGCACA. It yields the protein CASSLGQGT. The full CDR3 sequence reads CASSLGQGTEVFF.

Comments on this clone: Gene names follow the mouse nomenclature. The CDR3 extends 4 residues past the end of the read, so its final part is completed from the germline J gene. The V call is TRBV13-1, the J call TRBJ1-2, with D maybe TRBD1 (6 bases). The CDR3 is made up of 12 amino acids. CDR1 and CDR2 (germline): NSHNY, SYGAGN. CDR3 DNA (partial): TGTGCCAGCAGTGATCGACAGGTC. This gives the protein CASSDRQV. The entire CDR3 is CASSDRQVDYTF.

Note on this clone: Gene and germline names: mouse. Read sequence stops 4 residues before the CDR3 end, and the germline J gene provides the missing end. This chain uses TRBV13-1 with TRBJ2-1, with D perhaps TRBD1 (6 bases). The CDR3 is made up of 15 amino acids. V was cut by 4 bases and J by 3 bases, with 14 bases left in between. Germline lookup yields CDR1 NSHNY and CDR2 SYGAGN. The CDR3 spells CASSYTGTRYAEQFF. The CDR3 DNA, read in part, is TGTGCCAGCAGTTATACCGGGACACGCTATGCT.

This clone occurred a few times. The gene names given are mouse names. The DNA ends 4 residues before the CDR3 does, and the rest of the CDR3 is filled in from the germline J gene. The chain links TRBV13-3 to TRBJ1-1; D not certain. Per the germline V gene, CDR1 is NNHDY and CDR2 is SYVADS. CDR3 size: 14 residues. Trimming stripped 7 bases from V and 0 bases from J, with 13 bases between. This chain's CDR3 is CASLKQAANTEVFF. CDR3 bases read: TGTGCCAGCCTTAAGCAGGCAGCAAACACA.

For this clone: Gene names follow the mouse nomenclature. From the germline J gene comes the end of the CDR3, since the read stops 4 residues before it. The chain recombines TRBV14 with TRBJ2-5, with 9 bases that match TRBD2. Trimming removed 1 base from V and 1 base from J; junction bases left unmatched: 4. The CDR3 length is 16 residues. Germline V gene data show CDR1 as SGHDT and CDR2 as FRDEAV. The CDR3 spells CASSFMGGRDQDTQYF. CDR3 DNA (partial): TGTGCCAGCAGTTTCATGGGGGGGCGCGACCAAGAC.

This clone was counted between two and nine times. Mouse names are used for the genes. The read ends 4 residues shy of where the CDR3 ends; the end is completed using the germline J gene. The V gene is TRBV1, the J gene TRBJ2-2; 12 nucleotides agree with TRBD2. The CDR3 consists of 18 residues. Germline values: CDR1 NSQYPW, CDR2 LRSPGD (reference sequence). Losses at the gene ends were 0 bases for V and 4 bases for J; bases not matched to a gene: 6. The CDR3 sequence: CTCSAEDWGGASTGQLYF. The CDR3 bases that were read are TGCACCTGCAGTGCAGAAGACTGGGGGGGCGCAAGCACCGGG.

This clone was recorded a few times. Mouse germline and gene names are used. The sequenced part of the CDR3 DNA is TGTGCTAGCAGGTTGACAGCTGCAGAA. Protein sequence: CASRLTAAE. Given in full, the CDR3 is CASRLTAAETLYF. This chain links TRBV29 with TRBJ2-3; D perhaps matches TRBD1 (5 bases). The CDR3 extends 4 residues past the end of the read, so its final part is completed from the germline J gene. The CDR3 is made up of 13 amino acids. V lost 6 bases to trimming and J lost 2 bases, with 9 bases between them. Germline assignment: CDR1 MSHET and CDR2 SYDVDS.

As regards this clone: The gene symbols are mouse symbols. Read data end 4 residues before the CDR3 end; the end is taken from the germline J gene. The chain recombines TRBV13-1 with TRBJ2-4; TRBD2 might be the D (6 bases). Germline CDR1 is NSHNY and CDR2 is SYGAGN. This CDR3 is 14 amino acids long. The sequenced CDR3 bases are TGTGCCAGCAGTGATCCCTGGGGCAGGAAC. It translates to CASSDPWGRN. The whole CDR3 protein reads CASSDPWGRNTLYF.

Notes on this clone: Any gene name here is a mouse gene name. The sequence runs out 4 residues before the end of the CDR3; the remainder is reconstructed from the germline J gene. This sequence joins TRBV19 and TRBJ2-7; TRBD1 matches 8 bases. The CDR3 is made up of 13 amino acids. J lost 0 bases, V lost 5 bases, and 1 base had no gene match. Germline V CDR1 and CDR2: FNHDT, SITEND (reference sequence). Here the CDR3 reads CASRGQVSYEQYF. The DNA read from the CDR3 is TGTGCCAGCAGGGGACAGGTCTCCTAT.

Points on this clone: Mouse germline and gene names are used. The sample contains more than one DNA sequence encoding this CDR3. CDR3 DNA, as far as it was read: TGTGCCAGCAGCCCCCGGACAGGGGGTTATGCT. It translates to CASSPRTGGYA. The CDR3 in its entirety is CASSPRTGGYAEQFF. The rearrangement links TRBV19 to TRBJ2-1; 10 nucleotides agree with TRBD1. The CDR3 is cut off 4 residues early in the read; its end comes from the germline J gene. CDR3 length equals 15 residues. Trimming removed 5 bases from V and 4 bases from J; junction bases left unmatched: 6. Per germline, CDR1 FNHDT and CDR2 SITEND (reference sequence). Drawing the rest from reference TRBV19 and TRBJ2-1, the complete variable domain is GGIITQTPKFLIGQEGQKLTLKCQQNFNHDTMYWYRQDSGKGLRLIYYSITENDLQKGDLSEGYDASREKKSSFSLTVTSAQKNEMAVFLCASSPRTGGYAEQFFGPGTRLTVL.

Comments on this clone: Gene labels here are mouse ones. The DNA ends 4 residues before the CDR3 does, and the rest of the CDR3 is filled in from the germline J gene. The chain uses TRBV5 and TRBJ2-7; D perhaps matches TRBD1 (5 bases). V dropped 0 bases and J dropped 1 base, with 7 bases sitting between them. This CDR3 is 14 amino acids long. The germline CDR1 and CDR2 sequences are LGHNA and YNLKQL (reference sequence). CDR3 DNA (partial): TGTGCCAGCAGCCAAGAACAGGAGTCCTAT. Its protein is CASSQEQESY. The whole CDR3 protein reads CASSQEQESYEQYF.

This clone was counted only a few times. Any gene name here is a mouse gene name. The read gets to within 4 residues of the CDR3 end, and the germline J gene fills in the rest. V is TRBV13-1 and J is TRBJ2-1; D is uncertain. Trimming took off 3 bases at V and 6 bases at J, with 4 bases between the two ends. Germline CDR1 NSHNY, CDR2 SYGAGN. This CDR3 region has 11 residues. CDR3 amino acids: CASSALAEQFF. The CDR3 bases that were read are TGTGCCAGCAGTGCCCTTGCT.

A word on this clone: These gene names are mouse names. With the read ending 4 residues before the CDR3 end, the germline J gene is used to fill in that end. V is TRBV19 and J is TRBJ1-2; possibly TRBD1 for D (6 bases). V was pared by 2 bases and J by 3 bases, with 14 bases between. Germline V gene lookup returns CDR1 FNHDT and CDR2 SITEND (reference sequence). The CDR3 is 15 amino acids. This CDR3 reads CASSIGGGLDSDYTF. The CDR3 bases that were read are TGTGCCAGCAGTATTGGGGGGGGGCTGGACTCC.

On this clone: Gene names follow the mouse nomenclature. The covered CDR3 bases are TGTGCCAGCTCTCTCGGGACAGGGAACTATGCT. Translation gives CASSLGTGNYA. The whole CDR3 protein is CASSLGTGNYAEQFF. The rearrangement joins TRBV12-1 to TRBJ2-1; 9 positions match TRBD1. The read ends 4 residues early relative to the CDR3; the germline J gene fills the gap. This CDR3 comprises 15 residues. J was trimmed by 1 base and V by 0 bases; bases with no gene match: 0. Germline values: CDR1 SGHSN, CDR2 HYEKVE.

This clone was seen a few times. Germline and genes here are mouse. Read sequence stops 4 residues before the CDR3 end, and the germline J gene provides the missing end. The same CDR3 arises from other DNA sequences in this sample as well. The chain employs TRBV1 and TRBJ2-1; TRBD1 matches 9 bases. Germline CDR1 reads NSQYPW; CDR2 reads LRSPGD (reference sequence). CDR3 length: 15 residues. With V trimmed by 3 bases and J by 0 bases, 0 bases remained unmatched. CDR3: CTCSAGQGNYAEQFF. The CDR3 bases that were read are TGCACCTGCAGTGCGGGACAGGGTAACTATGCT.

This clone was seen a handful of times. All gene names here are mouse names. Read sequence stops 4 residues before the CDR3 end, and the germline J gene provides the missing end. V is TRBV3 and J is TRBJ2-5; TRBD1 matches at 7 bases. CDR1 and CDR2 (germline): SNHLY, FYNGKV (reference sequence). This CDR3 spans 16 amino acids. The sequenced CDR3 bases are TGTGCCAGCAGCTCCCAAGACAGGGAGGAAGAAGAC. Protein: CASSSQDREEED. The entire CDR3 protein reads CASSSQDREEEDTQYF.

Remarks on this clone: The gene names given are mouse names. Read coverage stops 4 residues before the CDR3 terminus; the germline J gene supplies the remainder. The chain is built from TRBV1 and TRBJ2-5; 9 bases map to TRBD2. V gave up 3 bases and J gave up 3 bases; unmatched junction bases: 4. This CDR3 is 15 amino acids long. CDR1 and CDR2 from the germline V gene are NSQYPW and LRSPGD (reference sequence). The CDR3 spells CTCSASWGGQDTQYF. The sequenced CDR3 bases are TGCACCTGCAGTGCGTCCTGGGGGGGTCAAGAC.

There are a few counts of this clone. Mouse gene names and germline throughout. The read ends 4 residues before the CDR3 terminus; that terminus is restored from the germline J gene. The chain recombines TRBV29 with TRBJ1-2; 8 bases line up with TRBD1. The V segment lost 6 bases and the J segment 1 base; nucleotides outside the gene matches: 7. CDR1 and CDR2 (germline): MSHET, SYDVDS. The CDR3 sequence is 15 residues long. The CDR3 spells CASRDREEENSDYTF. The DNA read from the CDR3 is TGTGCTAGCAGGGACAGGGAAGAGGAAAACTCC.

Of note for this clone: Here the gene names and germline are mouse. The missing CDR3 end, 4 residues past where the read stops, is filled in from the germline J gene. The chain carries TRBV5 and TRBJ2-4; D is possibly TRBD2 (6 bases). V was clipped by 4 bases and J by 0 bases, with 8 bases between them. The CDR3 length is 14 residues. The V gene's germline CDR1 is LGHNA and CDR2 YNLKQL (reference sequence). The CDR3: CASSPLGSQNTLYF. The sequenced part of the CDR3 DNA is TGTGCCAGCAGCCCGCTGGGGAGTCAAAAC.

This clone was seen a handful of times. Gene names follow the mouse nomenclature. Read data end 4 residues before the CDR3 end; the end is taken from the germline J gene. This chain uses TRBV5 with TRBJ2-7, with 9 bases identical to TRBD2. CDR1 LGHNA and CDR2 YNLKQL come from the germline V gene (reference sequence). The CDR3 sequence is 15 residues long. CDR3 loop: CASSQGNGGADEQYF. Partial CDR3 DNA: TGTGCCAGCAGCCAAGGGAATGGGGGGGCGGAT.

This clone has just a few counts. Here the gene names and germline are mouse. Sequencing ends 4 residues short of the CDR3 end; the germline J gene provides the rest. The chain has TRBV1 and TRBJ2-3, with 8 bases that match TRBD1. Germline V lookup: CDR1 NSQYPW, CDR2 LRSPGD (reference sequence). V dropped 4 bases and J dropped 0; count of bases not matched to a gene: 3. The CDR3 extends over 15 amino acids. The CDR3 protein is CTCSVGTGSAETLYF. The part of the CDR3 DNA that was read is TGCACCTGCAGTGTCGGGACAGGTAGTGCAGAA. The complete variable domain, with remaining parts taken from reference TRBV1 and TRBJ2-3, reads VTLLEQNPRWRLVPRGQAVNLRCILKNSQYPWMSWYQQDLQKQLQWLFTLRSPGDKEVKSLPGADYLATRVTDTELRLQVANMSQGRTLYCTCSVGTGSAETLYFGSGTRLTVL.

As for this clone: Mouse names are used for the genes. CDR3 DNA (partial): TGCACCTGCAGTGCAGATCAGGGGGGAAGTAATTCGCCC. This sequence encodes CTCSADQGGSNSP. The CDR3 reads in full as CTCSADQGGSNSPLYF. J is TRBJ1-6 and V is TRBV1; TRBD1 matches at 7 bases. The sequenced fragment ends 3 residues before the CDR3 boundary, so the rest is inferred from the germline J gene. TRBJ1-6 is recorded as an ORF, its role being uncertain. The V gene's germline CDR1 is NSQYPW and CDR2 LRSPGD (reference sequence). Trimming at V came to 0 bases and at J to 6 bases, leaving 5 bases not matched to a gene. The CDR3 is 16 amino acids.

This clone showed up just a few times. Genes and germline are mouse. The DNA ends 4 residues before the CDR3 does, and the rest of the CDR3 is filled in from the germline J gene. The chain recombines TRBV19 with TRBJ1-1, with 7 positions matching TRBD1. This CDR3 has 12 residues. CDR1 FNHDT and CDR2 SITEND come from the germline V gene (reference sequence). CDR3 region: CASRRGQTEVFF. CDR3 bases read: TGTGCCAGCAGACGGGGACAGACA.